These 26 T cell receptor beta chains originate from one sample sequenced in a study of neurological immune-mediated disorders. TCRdb recomputed calls from the 5' RACE reads with MiXCR, one row per CDR3 protein. The sample has about 70,000 distinct CDR3 sequences; 2.5% to 4% are singletons. Sequences were obtained from PBMCs. These receptors originate from a woman aged 45-65 years with multiple sclerosis.

This clonotype was counted many times. The rearrangement links TRBV24-1 to TRBJ2-5; the D gene is possibly TRBD2 (5 bases). Germline CDR1 and CDR2: KGHDR and SFDVKD. The CDR3 extends over 13 amino acids. Trimming removed 6 bases at V and 4 bases at J, with 11 bases between. The DNA of the CDR3 is TGTGCCACCAGTCTAGAGGGCGTAGAGACCCAGTACTTC. Translating it yields CATSLEGVETQYF.

There are many counts of this clonotype. The V call is TRBV20-1, the J call TRBJ2-7; D possibly corresponds to TRBD2 (5 bases). The CDR3 has 13 amino acids. Germline V gene data show CDR1 as DFQATT and CDR2 as SNEGSKA (reference sequence). Trimming removed 6 bases at V and 3 bases at J, with 15 bases between. The CDR3 region is CSASQWESYEQYV. DNA for the CDR3: TGCAGTGCCTCACAGTGGGAGAGCTACGAGCAGTACGTC.

This clonotype has ten or more counts. V usage is TRBV20-1 and J usage is TRBJ2-2; D perhaps matches TRBD2 (6 bases). V was clipped by 6 bases and J by 0 bases, with 17 bases between them. There are 16 residues in the CDR3. Looked up from germline, CDR1 is DFQATT and CDR2 is SNEGSKA (reference sequence). The CDR3 nucleotides are TGCAGTGCAACCCTGGGGACTCCGGCGAACACCGGGGAGCTGTTTTTT. This encodes CSATLGTPANTGELFF.

In this sample, this clonotype turned up many times. V usage is TRBV5-1 and J usage is TRBJ1-5; D call uncertain. Trimming stripped 3 bases from V and 5 bases from J, with 12 bases between. This CDR3 region has 14 residues. The germline CDR1 and CDR2 sequences are SGHRS and YFSETQ. CDR3 sequence: CASSSGGFDQPQHF. The CDR3 DNA reads as TGCGCCAGCAGCTCAGGTGGGTTCGATCAGCCCCAGCATTTT.

This clonotype has at least ten counts. This CDR3 is CASSLEHNEQFF. Written as DNA, the CDR3 is TGTGCCAGCAGCTTAGAGCACAATGAGCAGTTCTTC. This chain links TRBV7-2 with TRBJ2-1; no definite D call. CDR1 and CDR2 (germline): SGHTA, FQGNSA. The CDR3 is 12 amino acids. The V end was cut by 1 base, the J end by 5 bases, with 3 bases between.

The sample holds many counts of this clonotype. The J gene is TRBJ1-1, the V gene TRBV12-3 or TRBV12-4; 8 nucleotides line up with TRBD1. The CDR3 spans 13 residues. Trimming cost V 7 bases and J 4 bases; bases outside gene matches: 5. The CDR3 DNA sequence: TGTGCCAGCACTCTAGGACAGGGCACTGAAGCTTTCTTT. This codes for CASTLGQGTEAFF.

In its sample, this clonotype was seen many times. The chain has TRBV9 and TRBJ2-6; D is uncertain. The V gene lost 0 bases and the J gene lost 0 bases, with 4 bases spanning the gap. This CDR3 spans 15 amino acids. CDR1 and CDR2 from the germline V gene are SGDLS and YYNGEE. The CDR3 region is CASSVGSSGANVLTF. CDR3 in DNA: TGTGCCAGCAGCGTAGGTAGCTCTGGGGCCAACGTCCTGACTTTC.

This clonotype showed up many times. At one boundary the junction diverges from the germline segment, which might be a read error. This sequence joins TRBV12-3 or TRBV12-4 and TRBJ2-7; 9 bases match TRBD2. The CDR3 extends over 14 amino acids. CDR3 DNA sequence: TGTGCCAGCAGTTTGCACAGCGGGGGGAGGGCCATAAACTTC. Amino acids: CASSLHSGGRAINF.

This clonotype was seen at least ten times. This rearrangement joins TRBV7-2 to TRBJ1-1; D call uncertain. CDR3 length: 14 residues. The V end lost 3 bases, the J end lost 4 bases, and 12 bases lay between the germline ends. Looked up from germline, CDR1 is SGHTA and CDR2 is FQGNSA. CDR3 nucleotide sequence: TGTGCCAGCAGCTTCCGAGGGTTCGGCACTGAAGCTTTCTTT. Translated: CASSFRGFGTEAFF.

This clonotype was observed many times. The gene calls are TRBV18 and TRBJ2-7, with D maybe TRBD2 (6 bases). Germline V CDR1 and CDR2: KGHSH, LQKENI. The CDR3 length is 14 residues. V lost 3 bases and J 2 bases, leaving 11 bases between the germline ends. The DNA for the CDR3 is TGTGCCAGCTCACCCCCCGGGGGAGCCTACGAGCAGTACTTC. Protein: CASSPPGGAYEQYF. Together with reference TRBV18 and TRBJ2-7, the CDR3 gives the full variable domain: NAGVMQNPRHLVRRRGQEARLRCSPMKGHSHVYWYRQLPEEGLKFMVYLQKENIIDESGMPKERFSAEFPKEGPSILRIQQVVRGDSAAYFCASSPPGGAYEQYFGPGTRLTVT.

This clonotype came up many times. CDR3 sequence reads: CASSSIGTGGSSYNEQFF. CDR3 coding DNA: TGCGCCAGCAGCTCCATTGGTACAGGGGGCAGCTCCTACAATGAGCAGTTCTTC. The V and J genes are TRBV5-1 and TRBJ2-1, with TRBD1 identical over 9 bases. V shed 3 bases, J shed 0 bases, and the junction held 10 bases outside the gene matches. CDR1 SGHRS and CDR2 YFSETQ come from the germline V gene. The CDR3 contains 18 residues.

This clonotype was counted many times. The genes are TRBV29-1 and TRBJ2-3; 7 bases line up with TRBD1. This CDR3 has 13 amino acids. Germline CDR1 and CDR2: SQVTM and ANQGSEA. J was trimmed by 0 bases and V by 6 bases; bases with no gene match: 3. CDR3 DNA: TGCAGCGTCGCAGGGGGTAGCACAGATACGCAGTATTTT. Protein: CSVAGGSTDTQYF.

This clonotype was recorded a few times. This rearrangement joins TRBV6-5 to TRBJ1-5; D might be TRBD1 (5 bases). V lost 6 bases and J 3 bases, leaving 12 bases between the germline ends. Germline V lookup: CDR1 MNHEY, CDR2 SVGAGI. The CDR3 has 14 residues. The CDR3 loop is CASSFRGPNQPQHF. The CDR3 DNA reads as TGTGCCAGCAGCTTTCGGGGCCCCAATCAGCCCCAGCATTTT.

This clonotype was counted at least ten times. V gene TRBV27 combines with J gene TRBJ2-1, with 8 positions matching TRBD2. Germline V gene lookup returns CDR1 MNHEY and CDR2 SMNVEV (reference sequence). The junction had 10 bases not matched to a gene; V was cut back by 8 bases and J by 7 bases. CDR3 length: 14 residues. The CDR3 protein is CASSTGGAGNEQFF. CDR3 bases: TGTGCCAGCTCGACCGGGGGGGCCGGGAATGAGCAGTTCTTC.

This clonotype has at least ten counts. This chain connects TRBV10-2 to TRBJ2-3; D unresolved. Per germline, CDR1 WSHSY and CDR2 SAAADI. With 8 bases removed from V and 2 bases from J, the gap between germline ends came to 5 bases. The length of the CDR3 is 11 residues. The CDR3 here is CASGITDTQYF. CDR3 coding DNA: TGCGCCAGCGGAATCACAGATACGCAGTATTTT.

This clonotype was recorded many times. V usage is TRBV12-3 or TRBV12-4 and J usage is TRBJ1-1; no clear D. This CDR3 is built from 14 residues. The CDR3 region has the DNA TGTGAGTCGGGAGGGCTTGGGGAATGGGCTGAAGCTTTCTTT. The encoded protein is CESGGLGEWAEAFF.

This clonotype was counted at least ten times. V is TRBV6-6 and J is TRBJ2-1; a possible D gene is TRBD2 (5 bases). Germline assignment: CDR1 MNHNY and CDR2 SVGAGI (reference sequence). The CDR3 extends over 15 amino acids. Trimming cost V 6 bases and J 4 bases, with 16 bases left between them. CDR3 sequence: CASRPRGLAYNEQFF. The CDR3 DNA follows: TGTGCCAGCAGACCCCGTGGACTCGCATACAATGAGCAGTTCTTC.

This clonotype was recorded at least ten times. This chain connects TRBV5-1 to TRBJ2-4; D gene ambiguous. Germline lookup yields CDR1 SGHRS and CDR2 YFSETQ. Trimming removed 5 bases from V and 2 bases from J, with 8 bases in between. CDR3 length: 13 residues. The CDR3 sequence is CASSPGPKNIQYF. The DNA for the CDR3 is TGCGCCAGCAGTCCGGGTCCCAAAAACATTCAGTACTTC.

Ten or more counts support this clonotype. The chain has TRBV12-3 or TRBV12-4 and TRBJ2-1; D call uncertain. V was pared by 6 bases and J by 11 bases, with 14 bases between. This CDR3 contains 12 residues. CDR3 DNA sequence: TGTGCCAGCAGCCCCTTAGACACTCAGCAGTTCTTC. Amino acids: CASSPLDTQQFF.

This clonotype was picked up many times. The chain links TRBV5-1 to TRBJ2-5; 7 positions match TRBD1. Germline V CDR1 and CDR2: SGHRS, YFSETQ. V shed 3 bases, J shed 3 bases, and the junction held 8 bases outside the gene matches. CDR3 length: 15 amino acids. CDR3 amino acids: CASSYQGVGKETQYF. As DNA, the CDR3 is TGCGCCAGCAGCTATCAGGGGGTCGGAAAAGAGACCCAGTACTTC.

This clonotype was found many times. The chain has TRBV29-1 and TRBJ1-2; D is ambiguous. CDR1 and CDR2 (germline): SQVTM, ANQGSEA. The CDR3 is 14 residues long. V gave up 1 base and J gave up 0 bases, with 9 bases separating them. In DNA form, the CDR3 reads TGCAGCGTTGAAGCTATGGGGTCTAACTATGGCTACACCTTC. Protein product: CSVEAMGSNYGYTF.

The sample holds many counts of this clonotype. This chain links TRBV7-9 with TRBJ2-1, with 14 bases that match TRBD2. Germline V gives CDR1 SEHNR, CDR2 FQNEAQ (reference sequence). The CDR3 is 15 residues long. V shed 7 bases and J 9 bases; nucleotides not matched to a gene: 8. The CDR3 bases are TGTGCCAGCATCCCGGGACTAGCGGGAGTCGTTGAGCAGTTCTTC. It specifies CASIPGLAGVVEQFF.

This clonotype has a count of ten or more. The rearrangement links TRBV7-2 to TRBJ1-3; 8 bases fit TRBD1. CDR3 length: 16 amino acids. V lost 5 bases to trimming and J lost 0 bases; unmatched junction nucleotides: 6. The germline gives CDR1 SGHTA, CDR2 FQGNSA. The CDR3 reads CASSRGQGSSGNTIYF. CDR3 DNA sequence: TGTGCCAGCAGCCGCGGACAGGGAAGCTCTGGAAACACCATATATTTT.

This clonotype occurred many times. The chain uses TRBV20-1 and TRBJ1-2, with TRBD1 matching over 8 bases. V was clipped by 0 bases and J by 7 bases; unmatched bases: 16. Germline V CDR1 and CDR2: DFQATT, SNEGSKA (reference sequence). This CDR3 comprises 17 residues. This CDR3 is CSARDSRQGTLGSGYTF. In DNA form, the CDR3 reads TGCAGTGCTAGAGACTCCCGACAGGGGACCCTAGGCAGTGGCTACACCTTC.

This clonotype was found many times. The chain has TRBV9 and TRBJ2-1; TRBD2 matches at 7 bases. With 1 base clipped from V and 8 bases from J, the junction kept 6 bases outside the gene matches. Germline lookup yields CDR1 SGDLS and CDR2 YYNGEE. The CDR3 sequence is 14 residues long. As DNA, the CDR3 is TGTGCCAGCAGCGTATCAGGGAGGGGTCATGAGCAGTTCTTC. This translates into CASSVSGRGHEQFF.

This clonotype was counted at least ten times. V usage is TRBV5-1 and J usage is TRBJ1-1; D gene unclear. Germline CDR1 SGHRS, CDR2 YFSETQ. CDR3 length equals 15 residues. Trimming removed 2 bases from V and 1 base from J, with 12 bases in between. This CDR3 reads CASSLDRAENTEAFF. In DNA form, the CDR3 reads TGCGCCAGCAGCTTAGACCGGGCCGAGAACACTGAAGCTTTCTTT.